This T cell receptor beta chain was observed in a study of blood T cell repertoires in COVID-19. Study background: Acute-phase and convalescent COVID-19 samples originated in the United States, Italy and Spain.

From germline, CDR1 is SGHAT and CDR2 FQDESV (reference sequence). The CDR3 consists of 14 residues. Trimming removed 5 bases at V and 7 bases at J, with 17 bases between. In the source study's methods: Researchers report that nucleated cell counts were estimated from reference gene primer amplification. Profiled with immunoSEQ multiplex PCR; TCRdb holds only in-frame clones, not every one. The V and J calls and clone size are taken from that table; D and trimming were inferred from the DNA. Here the sample spans about 110,000 clones, around 86% being singletons. The clonotype originates from a woman in her 70s with acute or convalescent COVID-19. Sample: peripheral blood. The chain recombines TRBV11-1 with TRBJ1-2; D may be TRBD1 (5 bases). In DNA, the CDR3 is TGTGCCAGCAGCCTTAGTCAGGGTTTGGCTGGCTACACCTTC. Its translation: CASSLSQGLAGYTF.